Given below is one T cell receptor (beta chain) in context. The CDR3 runs 17 residues. Trimming cost V 4 bases and J 2 bases; bases outside gene matches: 11. The germline V gene encodes CDR1 MDHEN and CDR2 SYDVKM. The sample is drawn from a study of shared clonotypes between healthy human individuals. Profiled with immunoSEQ multiplex PCR; TCRdb holds only in-frame clones, not every one. Of 550,000 to 800,000 clones detected, under 80% appear once; the ten largest clones hold over 1.5%. This receptor was identified in a woman aged 30 to 39 in good health. V usage is TRBV28 and J usage is TRBJ2-7; TRBD2 matches 10 bases. The source material was memory CD4+ T cells sorted from blood. Regarding subset: CD45RA-negative fraction. The CDR3 nucleotides are TGTGCCAGCAGTTCTTGGGGCCTGGGGACTAGCGCCTACGAGCAGTACTTC. The encoded protein is CASSSWGLGTSAYEQYF.